This T cell receptor (beta chain) was sequenced during a study of T-cell memory formation after mild COVID-19. TCRdb reprocessed the 5' RACE reads with MiXCR, giving one entry per CDR3 protein. Of 300,000 to 400,000 distinct CDR3 sequences detected, over 10% appear once; the ten largest clones hold around 21%. This clonotype turned up a few times. CDR1 and CDR2 from the germline V gene are SGDLS and YYNGEE. The CDR3 totals 15 residues. Trimming cost V 4 bases and J 4 bases, with 15 bases left between them. This receptor was taken from a man aged 18 to 30 who had mild COVID-19 (a few samples of this study predate the infection). Cell type and time point are not known. This chain links TRBV9 with TRBJ2-1; D is unresolved. Sequencing used PBMCs or a T cell subset sorted from them (not recorded which). The CDR3 DNA sequence: TGTGCCAGCAGCCCTAGAGTGGCCGGTTACAATGAGCAGTTCTTC. Protein: CASSPRVAGYNEQFF.